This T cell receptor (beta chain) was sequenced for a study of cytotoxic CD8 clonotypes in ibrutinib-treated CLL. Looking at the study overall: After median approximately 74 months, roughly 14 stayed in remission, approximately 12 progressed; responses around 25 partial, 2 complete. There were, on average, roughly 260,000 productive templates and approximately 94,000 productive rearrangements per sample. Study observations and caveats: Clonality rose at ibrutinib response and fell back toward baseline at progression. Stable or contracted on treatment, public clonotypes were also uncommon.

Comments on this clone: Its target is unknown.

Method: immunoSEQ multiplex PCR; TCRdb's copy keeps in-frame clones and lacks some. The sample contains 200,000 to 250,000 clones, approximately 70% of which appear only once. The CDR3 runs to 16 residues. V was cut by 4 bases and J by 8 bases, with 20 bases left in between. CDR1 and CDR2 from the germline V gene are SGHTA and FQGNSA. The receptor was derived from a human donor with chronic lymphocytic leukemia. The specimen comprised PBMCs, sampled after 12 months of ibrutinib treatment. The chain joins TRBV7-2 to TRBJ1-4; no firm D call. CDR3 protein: CASSSDSSPIREKLFF. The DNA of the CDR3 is TGTGCCAGCAGCTCAGATTCTTCCCCCATACGGGAAAAACTGTTTTTT.